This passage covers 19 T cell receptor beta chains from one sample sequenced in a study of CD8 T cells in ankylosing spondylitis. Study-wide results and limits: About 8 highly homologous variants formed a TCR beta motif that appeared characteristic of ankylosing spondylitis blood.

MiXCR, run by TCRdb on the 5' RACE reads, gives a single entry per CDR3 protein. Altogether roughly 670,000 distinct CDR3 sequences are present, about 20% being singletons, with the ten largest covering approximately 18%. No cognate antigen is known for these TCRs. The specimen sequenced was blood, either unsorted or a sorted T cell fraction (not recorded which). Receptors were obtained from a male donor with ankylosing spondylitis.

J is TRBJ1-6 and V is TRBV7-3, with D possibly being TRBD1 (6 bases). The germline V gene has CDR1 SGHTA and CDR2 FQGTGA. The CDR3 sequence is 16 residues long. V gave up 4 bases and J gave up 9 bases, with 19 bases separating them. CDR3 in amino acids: CASSSGTPAGGSPLHF. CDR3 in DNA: TGTGCCAGCAGCTCAGGGACACCGGCCGGGGGTTCACCCCTCCACTTT.

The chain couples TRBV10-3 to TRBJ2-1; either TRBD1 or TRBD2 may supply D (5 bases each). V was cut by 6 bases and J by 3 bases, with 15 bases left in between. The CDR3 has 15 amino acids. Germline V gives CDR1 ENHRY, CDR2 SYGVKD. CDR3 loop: CAISRGTGRYNEQFF. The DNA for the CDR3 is TGTGCCATCAGCCGAGGGACGGGGCGCTACAATGAGCAGTTCTTC.

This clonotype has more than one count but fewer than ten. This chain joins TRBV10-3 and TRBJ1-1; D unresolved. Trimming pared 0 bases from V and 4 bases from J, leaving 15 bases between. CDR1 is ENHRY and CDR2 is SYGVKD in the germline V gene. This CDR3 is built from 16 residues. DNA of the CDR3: TGTGCCATCAGTGAGTCTAGCGGCCAACCGGCCACTGAAGCTTTCTTT. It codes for CAISESSGQPATEAFF.

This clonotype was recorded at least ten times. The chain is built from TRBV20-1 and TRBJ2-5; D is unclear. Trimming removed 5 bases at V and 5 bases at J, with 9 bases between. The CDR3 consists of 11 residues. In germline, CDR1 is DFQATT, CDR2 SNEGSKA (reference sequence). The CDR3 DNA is TGCAGTGCTGCCCGAGCGGAGACCCAGTACTTC. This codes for CSAARAETQYF.

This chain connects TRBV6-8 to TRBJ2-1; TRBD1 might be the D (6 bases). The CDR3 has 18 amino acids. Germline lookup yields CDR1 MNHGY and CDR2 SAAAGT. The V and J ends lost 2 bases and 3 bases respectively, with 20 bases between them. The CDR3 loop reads CASSYLRGVDRSYNEQFF. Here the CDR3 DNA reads TGTGCCAGCAGTTACCTCCGTGGGGTTGACAGGAGCTACAATGAGCAGTTCTTC.

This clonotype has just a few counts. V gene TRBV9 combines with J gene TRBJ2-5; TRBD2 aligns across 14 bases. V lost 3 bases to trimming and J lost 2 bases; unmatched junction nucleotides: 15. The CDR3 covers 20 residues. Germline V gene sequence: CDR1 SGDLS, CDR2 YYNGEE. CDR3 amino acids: CASSASVEGTSGSWQETQYF. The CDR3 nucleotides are TGTGCCAGCAGCGCCAGCGTCGAGGGGACTAGCGGGAGTTGGCAAGAGACCCAGTACTTC.

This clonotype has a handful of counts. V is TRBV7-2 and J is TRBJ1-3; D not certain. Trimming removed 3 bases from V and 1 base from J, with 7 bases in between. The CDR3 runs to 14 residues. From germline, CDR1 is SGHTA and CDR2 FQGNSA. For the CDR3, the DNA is TGTGCCAGCAGCTTGGGTCTATCTGGAAACACCATATATTTT. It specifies CASSLGLSGNTIYF. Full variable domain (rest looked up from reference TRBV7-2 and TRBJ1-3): GAGVSQSPSNKVTEKGKDVELRCDPISGHTALYWYRQSLGQGLEFLIYFQGNSAPDKSGLPSDRFSAERTGGSVSTLTIQRTQQEDSAVYLCASSLGLSGNTIYFGEGSWLTVV.

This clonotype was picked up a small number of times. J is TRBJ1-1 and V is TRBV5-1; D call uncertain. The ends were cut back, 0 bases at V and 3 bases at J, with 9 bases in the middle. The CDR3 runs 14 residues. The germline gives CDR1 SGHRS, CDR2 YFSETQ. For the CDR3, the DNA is TGCGCCAGCAGCTTGGACGTGGAGGACACTGAAGCTTTCTTT. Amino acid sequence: CASSLDVEDTEAFF. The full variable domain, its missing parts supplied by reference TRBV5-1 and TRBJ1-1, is KAGVTQTPRYLIKTRGQQVTLSCSPISGHRSVSWYQQTPGQGLQFLFEYFSETQRNKGNFPGRFSGRQFSNSRSEMNVSTLELGDSALYLCASSLDVEDTEAFFGQGTRLTVV.

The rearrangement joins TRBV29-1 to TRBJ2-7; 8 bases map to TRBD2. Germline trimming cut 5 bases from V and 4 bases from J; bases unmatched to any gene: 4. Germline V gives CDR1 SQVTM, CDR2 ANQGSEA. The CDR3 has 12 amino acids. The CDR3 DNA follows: TGCAGCGTTCGTAGCGGGACTTACGAGCAGTACTTC. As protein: CSVRSGTYEQYF.

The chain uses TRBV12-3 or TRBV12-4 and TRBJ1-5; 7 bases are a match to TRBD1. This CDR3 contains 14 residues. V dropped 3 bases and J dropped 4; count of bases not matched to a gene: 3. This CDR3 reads CASSLEGANQPQHF. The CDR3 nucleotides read TGTGCCAGCAGTTTGGAGGGGGCTAATCAGCCCCAGCATTTT.

CDR3 coding DNA: TGTGCCAGCAGTGGCACTCAATACTCCTACAATGAGCAGTTCTTC. This translates into CASSGTQYSYNEQFF. The V gene is TRBV2, the J gene TRBJ2-1, with D uncertain. The CDR3 covers 15 residues. Between the trimmed V and J ends, which lost 4 bases and 0 bases, there was a span of 10 bases. Germline values: CDR1 SNHLY, CDR2 FYNNEI.

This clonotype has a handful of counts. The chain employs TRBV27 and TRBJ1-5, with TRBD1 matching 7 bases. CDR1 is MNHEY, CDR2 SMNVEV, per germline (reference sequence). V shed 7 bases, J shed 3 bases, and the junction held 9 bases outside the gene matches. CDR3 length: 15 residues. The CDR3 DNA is TGTGCCAGCAAGGGGACAGATACCTCCAATCAGCCCCAGCATTTT. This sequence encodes CASKGTDTSNQPQHF.

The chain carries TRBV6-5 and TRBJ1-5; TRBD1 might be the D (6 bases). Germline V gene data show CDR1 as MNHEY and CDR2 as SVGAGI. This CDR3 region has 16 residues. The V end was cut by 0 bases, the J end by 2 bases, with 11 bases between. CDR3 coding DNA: TGTGCCAGCAGTTACTCCCGACAGGTCGGCAATCAGCCCCAGCATTTT. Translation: CASSYSRQVGNQPQHF.

CDR3 protein: CASSSTSGGVYEQFF. The CDR3 DNA reads TGCGCCAGCAGCTCTACTAGCGGGGGTGTCTATGAGCAGTTCTTC. The gene calls are TRBV5-1 and TRBJ2-1, with 11 nucleotides matching TRBD2. The germline CDR1 and CDR2 sequences are SGHRS and YFSETQ. The V and J ends lost 3 bases and 8 bases, in that order; junction bases with no gene match: 7. The CDR3 consists of 15 residues.

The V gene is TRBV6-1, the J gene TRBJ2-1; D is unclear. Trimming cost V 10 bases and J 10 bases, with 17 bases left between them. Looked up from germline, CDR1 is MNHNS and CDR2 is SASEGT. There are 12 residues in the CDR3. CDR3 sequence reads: CATALTLGEQFF. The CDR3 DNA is TGTGCCACCGCCCTAACCCTGGGGGAGCAGTTCTTC.

The CDR3 loop is CASSSVTYNEQFF. CDR3 nucleotides: TGTGCCAGCAGCTCAGTTACCTACAATGAGCAGTTCTTC. The chain uses TRBV5-6 and TRBJ2-1; D is undetermined. The length of the CDR3 is 13 residues. CDR1 SGHDT and CDR2 YYEEEE come from the germline V gene. Trimming pared 3 bases from V and 2 bases from J, leaving 6 bases between.

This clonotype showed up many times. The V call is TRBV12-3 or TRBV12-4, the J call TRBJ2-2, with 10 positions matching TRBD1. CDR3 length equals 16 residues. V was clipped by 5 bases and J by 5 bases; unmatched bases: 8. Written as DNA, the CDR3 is TGTGCCAGCAGTCCACGACAGGGGGCGCGGACCGGGGAGCTGTTTTTT. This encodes CASSPRQGARTGELFF.

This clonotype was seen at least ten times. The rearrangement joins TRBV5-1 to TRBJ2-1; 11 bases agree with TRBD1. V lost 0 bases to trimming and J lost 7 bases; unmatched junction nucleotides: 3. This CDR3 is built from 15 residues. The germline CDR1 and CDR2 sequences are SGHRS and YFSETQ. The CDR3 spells CASSLEGTGGNEQFF. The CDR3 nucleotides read TGCGCCAGCAGCTTGGAAGGGACAGGGGGGAATGAGCAGTTCTTC.

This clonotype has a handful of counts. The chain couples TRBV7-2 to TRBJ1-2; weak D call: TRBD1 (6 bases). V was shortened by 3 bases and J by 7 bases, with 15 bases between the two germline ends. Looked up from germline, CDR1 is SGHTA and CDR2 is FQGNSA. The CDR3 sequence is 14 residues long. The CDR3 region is CASSFTGPQSGYTF. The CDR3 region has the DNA TGTGCCAGCAGCTTTACAGGGCCCCAATCTGGCTACACCTTC.